Listed here is a single T cell receptor (beta chain). As yet, its antigen is unknown. Produced via immunoSEQ multiplex PCR; TCRdb's table is partial and in-frame only. Here the sample spans around 510,000 clones, 95% to 96% being singletons. This entry is derived from a study of shared clonotypes between healthy human individuals. Notes on the study in general: Estimated clonotype richness was generally higher in naive than memory subsets.

This receptor was identified in a woman aged 25 to 39 in good health. The sequenced sample consisted of naive CD4+ T cells sorted from blood. The subset: CD45RA+ positively selected.

DNA for the CDR3: TGCGCCAGCAGCCAAGGCACACCCCAGGGGGCAGCTGGAAACACCATATATTTT. As protein: CASSQGTPQGAAGNTIYF. The chain joins TRBV4-1 to TRBJ1-3; 8 bases line up with TRBD1. CDR3 length equals 18 residues. Germline V gene sequence: CDR1 MGHRA, CDR2 YSYEKL. V shed 1 base and J 2 bases; nucleotides not matched to a gene: 10.